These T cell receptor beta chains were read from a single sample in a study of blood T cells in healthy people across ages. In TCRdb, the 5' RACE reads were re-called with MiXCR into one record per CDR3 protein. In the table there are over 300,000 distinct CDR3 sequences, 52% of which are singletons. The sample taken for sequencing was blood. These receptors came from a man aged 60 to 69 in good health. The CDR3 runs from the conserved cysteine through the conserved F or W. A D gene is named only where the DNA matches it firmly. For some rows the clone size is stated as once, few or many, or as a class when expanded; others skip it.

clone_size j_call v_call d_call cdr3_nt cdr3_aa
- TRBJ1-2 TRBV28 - TGTGCCAGCAGCCGGCCCGGCAGACCCTATGGCTACACCTTC CASSRPGRPYGYTF
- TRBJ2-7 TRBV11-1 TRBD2 TGTGCCAGCAGCCCAAGGACTAGCGGGGGGAAGGATGAGCAGTACTTC CASSPRTSGGKDEQYF
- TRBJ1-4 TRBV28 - TGTGCCAGCAGTCCCCACGGGGTGGGGGATGAAAAACTGTTTTTT CASSPHGVGDEKLFF
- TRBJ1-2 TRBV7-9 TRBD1 TGTGCCATCAGCCTTCAAGGGGGCAGGGCCGTGGTCTACGGCTACACCTTC CAISLQGGRAVVYGYTF
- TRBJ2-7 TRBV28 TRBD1 TGTGCCAGCAGGGGGAGTGGGACAGGGACTGTCGAGCAGTACTTC CASRGSGTGTVEQYF
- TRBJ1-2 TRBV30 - TGTGCCTGGAGTGTAAACCGCGGGATTTCTAACTATGGCTACACCTTC CAWSVNRGISNYGYTF
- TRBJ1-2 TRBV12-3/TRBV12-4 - TGTGTCAGCAGCTCGCCACCAGGGGACTATGGCTACACCTTC CVSSSPPGDYGYTF
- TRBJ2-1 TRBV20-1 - TGCAGTGCTAGCGTCGGCTCCCACAATGAGCAGTTCTTC CSASVGSHNEQFF
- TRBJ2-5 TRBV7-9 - TGTGCCAGCAGCCTCCGGAGCGGTCAAGAGACCCAGTACTTC CASSLRSGQETQYF
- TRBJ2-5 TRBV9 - TGTGCCTGCAGCGTAGCCGGCGGGATGACCTATGAGCAGTACTTC CACSVAGGMTYEQYF
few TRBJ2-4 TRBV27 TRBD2 TGTGCCAGCACACAGGTCGGGGGGGGCAAAAACATTCAGTACTTC CASTQVGGGKNIQYF
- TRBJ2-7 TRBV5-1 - TGCGCCAGTAGCCCCCCCGGTTCTAAGATTTACGAGCAGTACTTC CASSPPGSKIYEQYF
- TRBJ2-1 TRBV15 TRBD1 TGTGCCACCAGCTCTCGACCCGGGACAGGGATGGATGAGCAGTTCTTC CATSSRPGTGMDEQFF
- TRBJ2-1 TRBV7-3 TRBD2 TGTGCCAGCAGCATCAGACTAGCGGGAGTGGATGAGCAGTTCTTC CASSIRLAGVDEQFF
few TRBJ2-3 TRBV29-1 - TGCAGCGTTGGTGAGGCCAACCTAGGCACAGATACGCAGTATTTT CSVGEANLGTDTQYF
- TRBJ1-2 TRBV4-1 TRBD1 TGCGCCAGCAGCCAAGTGGGACAGAGGGACAGCGGCTGCACCTTC CASSQVGQRDSGCTF
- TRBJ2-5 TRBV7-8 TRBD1 TGTGCCAGCAGCCCAAGGACAGGGCCAGAGACCCAGTACTTC CASSPRTGPETQYF